This entry lists 32 T cell receptor beta chains sequenced from one sample in a study of CD8+CD57+ T cells in acquired aplastic anemia. CDR3 and TCR beta VDJ profiling relied on genomic DNA as the template. TCRdb recomputed calls from the reads with MiXCR, one row per CDR3 protein. The data show roughly 170,000 distinct CDR3 sequences, 55% to 75% seen once. The sample comprised sorted CD4+, CD8+, or CD8+CD57+ T cells (not recorded which) from PBMCs. These receptors were taken from a human donor in good health.

The J gene is TRBJ2-1, the V gene TRBV24-1, with 13 nucleotides matching TRBD2. Trimming removed 5 bases from V and 7 bases from J; junction bases left unmatched: 13. This CDR3 region has 18 residues. Per germline, CDR1 KGHDR and CDR2 SFDVKD. The DNA of the CDR3 is TGTGCCACCAGTGCCTCCGGCGGGGGGACTAGCGGGGCAAATGAGCAGTTCTTC. Translation: CATSASGGGTSGANEQFF.

The V and J genes are TRBV24-1 and TRBJ2-2; 9 nucleotides agree with TRBD1. The ends lost 0 bases at V and 5 bases at J; junction bases unmatched: 3. This CDR3 is 16 amino acids long. The germline CDR1 and CDR2 sequences are KGHDR and SFDVKD. CDR3 residues: CATSDLRTGDTGELFF. CDR3 DNA sequence: TGTGCCACCAGTGATTTGAGGACAGGGGATACCGGGGAGCTGTTTTTT.

This chain uses TRBV7-9 with TRBJ1-2; D gene unclear. The CDR3 spans 13 residues. Trimming shortened V by 5 bases and J by 2 bases, and 9 bases separated the two germline ends. CDR1 SEHNR and CDR2 FQNEAQ come from the germline V gene (reference sequence). The CDR3, as DNA: TGTGCCAGCAGCCCGGTTGGGAACTATGGCTACACCTTC. This translates into CASSPVGNYGYTF.

The chain employs TRBV5-1 and TRBJ1-3; 8 bases map to TRBD1. Trimming took 4 bases from V and 4 from J; bases not matched to a gene: 4. CDR1 is SGHRS and CDR2 is YFSETQ in the germline V gene. The CDR3 has 14 amino acids. The CDR3 DNA sequence: TGCGCCAGCAGCCCGCAGGGGGCAGGAAACACCATATATTTT. This translates into CASSPQGAGNTIYF. The full variable domain, rest sourced from reference TRBV5-1 and TRBJ1-3, is KAGVTQTPRYLIKTRGQQVTLSCSPISGHRSVSWYQQTPGQGLQFLFEYFSETQRNKGNFPGRFSGRQFSNSRSEMNVSTLELGDSALYLCASSPQGAGNTIYFGEGSWLTVV.

Only one count was recorded for this clonotype. The chain joins TRBV20-1 to TRBJ2-5; possibly TRBD2 for D (6 bases). CDR3 size: 15 residues. Germline CDR1 and CDR2: DFQATT and SNEGSKA (reference sequence). Trimming took 1 base from V and 5 from J, leaving 17 bases between them. The CDR3 sequence is CSARALLRGGETQYF. CDR3 bases: TGCAGTGCTAGAGCCTTGTTGCGGGGTGGGGAGACCCAGTACTTC.

V and J are TRBV7-3 and TRBJ1-2; 9 nucleotides line up with TRBD1. Germline values: CDR1 SGHTA, CDR2 FQGTGA. Trimming at V came to 2 bases and at J to 6 bases, leaving 7 bases not matched to a gene. The CDR3 is 15 residues long. The DNA of the CDR3 is TGTGCCAGCAGCTTATCCTCTACAGGGGGCGATGGCTACACCTTC. This sequence encodes CASSLSSTGGDGYTF.

V gene TRBV7-6 combines with J gene TRBJ1-6; D is possibly TRBD1 (6 bases). Per germline, CDR1 SGHVS and CDR2 FNYEAQ. Trimming shortened V by 2 bases and J by 8 bases, and 10 bases separated the two germline ends. This CDR3 has 14 residues. The chain's CDR3 is CASSLSHRDSPLHF. As DNA, the CDR3 is TGTGCCAGCAGCTTAAGCCACAGGGATTCACCCCTCCACTTT.

This clonotype has at least ten counts. The V gene is TRBV10-1, the J gene TRBJ1-5; 7 bases match TRBD1. The CDR3 runs 18 residues. Unmatched junction bases numbered 17, after V lost 6 bases and J lost 3 bases. Germline V gene sequence: CDR1 WNHNN, CDR2 SYGVQD (reference sequence). CDR3 region: CASRDNRQGRNLNQPQHF. CDR3 coding DNA: TGCGCCAGCAGGGATAACAGACAGGGAAGAAACCTCAATCAGCCCCAGCATTTT.

CDR3 nucleotide sequence: TGCAGCGTCGTACAGAAGGAGACCCAGTACTTC. Amino acid sequence: CSVVQKETQYF. The chain couples TRBV29-1 to TRBJ2-5; the D is unclear. The CDR3 contains 11 residues. V lost 6 bases and J 5 bases, leaving 10 bases between the germline ends. Looked up from germline, CDR1 is SQVTM and CDR2 is ANQGSEA.

This clonotype occurred many times. This chain links TRBV29-1 with TRBJ2-3; perhaps TRBD2 as D (6 bases). Looked up from germline, CDR1 is SQVTM and CDR2 is ANQGSEA. This CDR3 region has 12 residues. V was clipped by 7 bases and J by 2 bases, with 10 bases between them. In nucleotides, the CDR3 is TGCAGCGGTTGCGGGAACACAGATACGCAGTATTTT. Protein product: CSGCGNTDTQYF.

The chain joins TRBV25-1 to TRBJ1-6; D uncertain. Germline lookup yields CDR1 MGHDK and CDR2 SYGVNS. The ends were cut back, 5 bases at V and 8 bases at J, with 13 bases in the middle. The CDR3 spans 14 residues. CDR3 nucleotides: TGTGCCAGCAGTAGTGTATGGTCTGATTCACCCCTCCACTTT. Protein: CASSSVWSDSPLHF.

Concerning this clonotype itself: This clone may be a read error of a much larger clone one base away. V and J are TRBV5-6 and TRBJ2-3, with D uncertain. This CDR3 is 15 amino acids long. V gave up 1 base and J gave up 2 bases, with 11 bases separating them. Looked up from germline, CDR1 is SGHDT and CDR2 is YYEEEE. CDR3 amino acids: CASSLFQDNTDTQYF. CDR3 in DNA: TGTGCCAGCAGCTTGTTCCAGGATAACACAGATACGCAGTATTTT.

The chain has TRBV9 and TRBJ2-1, with D possibly being TRBD1 (6 bases). V shed 4 bases and J shed 0 bases, with 26 bases lying between them. CDR3 length equals 20 residues. Germline CDR1 is SGDLS and CDR2 is YYNGEE. CDR3 region: CASSFRTERSSGNSYNEQFF. The CDR3, as DNA: TGTGCCAGCAGCTTCCGGACAGAACGGAGTTCCGGGAACTCCTACAATGAGCAGTTCTTC.

CDR3: CASNQGAGSPLHF. In DNA form, the CDR3 reads TGTGCCAGCAATCAGGGGGCTGGTTCACCCCTCCACTTT. V gene TRBV7-2 combines with J gene TRBJ1-6, with 8 bases identical to TRBD1. J gave up 9 bases and V 7 bases, and 5 bases lay outside the gene matches. Germline V CDR1 and CDR2: SGHTA, FQGNSA. CDR3 length: 13 residues.

This chain links TRBV7-2 with TRBJ1-2; D call uncertain. The CDR3 runs to 11 residues. V was clipped by 10 bases and J by 7 bases, with 13 bases between them. Germline CDR1 reads SGHTA; CDR2 reads FQGNSA. CDR3 bases: TGTGCCATCAAGTCGGGAGGTGGCTACACCTTC. Protein sequence: CAIKSGGGYTF.

This clonotype was seen only once. This chain connects TRBV20-1 to TRBJ1-2; 7 bases agree with TRBD1. The CDR3 runs to 14 residues. With V trimmed by 6 bases and J by 5 bases, 12 bases remained unmatched. CDR1 and CDR2 (germline): DFQATT, SNEGSKA (reference sequence). For the CDR3, the DNA is TGCAGTGCCCCCCTGCTGAAGGGGGCATATGGCTACACCTTC. It codes for CSAPLLKGAYGYTF.

Many counts were recorded for this clonotype. The V gene is TRBV20-1, the J gene TRBJ2-1; TRBD2 matches 12 bases. Per germline, CDR1 DFQATT and CDR2 SNEGSKA (reference sequence). The CDR3 consists of 16 residues. V dropped 5 bases and J dropped 4; count of bases not matched to a gene: 9. The CDR3 region has the DNA TGCAGTGCTCCCCGGACTAGCGGGGAGCCATACAATGAGCAGTTCTTC. Protein product: CSAPRTSGEPYNEQFF.

The chain recombines TRBV20-1 with TRBJ2-6; 7 bases agree with TRBD1. CDR1 and CDR2 from the germline V gene are DFQATT and SNEGSKA (reference sequence). The V segment lost 6 bases and the J segment 1 base; nucleotides outside the gene matches: 6. This CDR3 is built from 15 residues. The CDR3 sequence is CSAPDRESGANVLTF. CDR3 in DNA: TGCAGTGCACCCGACAGGGAATCTGGGGCCAACGTCCTGACTTTC.

The chain links TRBV12-3 or TRBV12-4 to TRBJ1-5, with D possibly matching TRBD1 (5 bases). Trimming shortened V by 6 bases and J by 2 bases, and 20 bases separated the two germline ends. The CDR3 has 17 residues. The CDR3 reads CASRVRGWGSGNQPQHF. The CDR3 nucleotides are TGTGCCAGCAGGGTAAGGGGTTGGGGGTCGGGCAATCAGCCCCAGCATTTT.

In this sample, this clonotype turned up a few times. The junction departs from germline at one end; a sequencing error may be responsible. This chain connects TRBV7-9 to TRBJ1-2; 8 nucleotides line up with TRBD1. Per the germline V gene, CDR1 is SEHNR and CDR2 is FQNEAQ (reference sequence). The CDR3 runs to 13 residues. DNA for the CDR3: TGTGCCATCAGCGACAGGGGAGAGAATGGCTACACCTTC. Translation: CAISDRGENGYTF.

This clonotype was detected many times. The chain uses TRBV27 and TRBJ2-7, with 7 bases identical to TRBD2. J gave up 2 bases and V 8 bases, and 6 bases lay outside the gene matches. This CDR3 has 13 amino acids. The germline V gene encodes CDR1 MNHEY and CDR2 SMNVEV (reference sequence). This chain's CDR3 is CASRRGVAYEQYF. The CDR3 DNA sequence: TGTGCCAGCCGTCGGGGGGTGGCCTACGAGCAGTACTTC.

This clonotype was counted at least ten times. The chain combines TRBV4-1 with TRBJ2-1; D gene uncertain. This CDR3 contains 13 residues. Trimming shortened V by 3 bases and J by 6 bases, and 9 bases separated the two germline ends. Germline assignment: CDR1 MGHRA and CDR2 YSYEKL. CDR3 nucleotides: TGCGCCAGCAGCCACCGTTCAAGCAATGAGCAGTTCTTC. The encoded protein is CASSHRSSNEQFF.

This clonotype was counted at least ten times. DNA of the CDR3: TGTGCCAGCAGTGAAGGGGGGTTATGGCAGCCCCAGCATTTT. Translation: CASSEGGLWQPQHF. This rearrangement joins TRBV6-1 to TRBJ1-5, with D perhaps TRBD1 (5 bases). The CDR3 has 14 residues. Germline V gene sequence: CDR1 MNHNS, CDR2 SASEGT. Deletions cut 1 base from V and 7 bases from J, with 11 bases between.

Note on this clonotype: The junction does not match germline at one end; this may be a read error. The chain uses TRBV10-3 and TRBJ2-7; 11 bases align to TRBD2. CDR1 is ENHRY, CDR2 SYGVKD, per germline. The CDR3 contains 16 residues. The DNA of the CDR3 is TGTGCCAGCAGTAACCCCGGGACTAGCGGCCCCTACGAGCAGTACTTC. Its translation is CASSNPGTSGPYEQYF.

This clonotype was seen many times. J is TRBJ1-1 and V is TRBV29-1; 8 positions agree with TRBD1. Looked up from germline, CDR1 is SQVTM and CDR2 is ANQGSEA. J was trimmed by 1 base and V by 7 bases; bases with no gene match: 5. The CDR3 consists of 13 residues. This CDR3 is CSGWTGQNTEAFF. The CDR3 bases are TGCAGCGGATGGACAGGGCAGAACACTGAAGCTTTCTTT. The full variable domain, with the rest looked up from reference TRBV29-1 and TRBJ1-1, is SAVISQKPSRDICQRGTSLTIQCQVDSQVTMMFWYRQQPGQSLTLIATANQGSEATYESGFVIDKFPISRPNLTFSTLTVSNMSPEDSSIYLCSGWTGQNTEAFFGQGTRLTVV.

The CDR3 DNA reads as TGTGCCAGCAGCTTGATCAGGGACACTGAAGCTTTCTTT. Translation: CASSLIRDTEAFF. The chain has TRBV7-8 and TRBJ1-1; a possible D gene is TRBD1 (5 bases). The length of the CDR3 is 13 residues. V lost 3 bases to trimming and J lost 3 bases, with 8 bases between them. Germline lookup yields CDR1 SGHVS and CDR2 FQNEAQ. Together with reference TRBV7-8 and TRBJ1-1, the CDR3 gives the full variable domain: GAGVSQSPRYKVAKRGQDVALRCDPISGHVSLFWYQQALGQGPEFLTYFQNEAQLDKSGLPSDRFFAERPEGSVSTLKIQRTQQEDSAVYLCASSLIRDTEAFFGQGTRLTVV.

The chain employs TRBV29-1 and TRBJ1-1, with 10 bases matching TRBD1. The CDR3 extends over 12 amino acids. Germline CDR1 SQVTM, CDR2 ANQGSEA. With V trimmed by 6 bases and J by 4 bases, 2 bases remained unmatched. CDR3 bases: TGCAGCGTGGGGACAGGGGCCACTGAAGCTTTCTTT. Translating it yields CSVGTGATEAFF.

This chain joins TRBV10-3 and TRBJ1-6, with 7 bases that match TRBD1. The CDR3 spans 17 residues. Germline loops: CDR1 ENHRY, CDR2 SYGVKD. The junction had 8 bases not matched to a gene; V was cut back by 6 bases and J by 0 bases. CDR3 nucleotide sequence: TGTGCCATCAGGGCGGACAGGCCGAGCTCCTATAATTCACCCCTCCACTTT. Residues: CAIRADRPSSYNSPLHF.

This clonotype was counted many times. The rearrangement links TRBV9 to TRBJ2-3, with D hard to call. V was pared by 0 bases and J by 3 bases, with 5 bases between. CDR3 size: 13 residues. Germline V CDR1 and CDR2: SGDLS, YYNGEE. The CDR3: CASSVEVTDTQYF. DNA of the CDR3: TGTGCCAGCAGCGTAGAGGTAACAGATACGCAGTATTTT.

This clonotype has only one observation. This sequence joins TRBV7-2 and TRBJ1-4; no clear D. CDR3 size: 15 residues. The germline V and J ends were trimmed by 2 bases and 7 bases, with 14 bases remaining between them. The V gene's germline CDR1 is SGHTA and CDR2 FQGNSA. CDR3 protein: CASSLRYREGEKLFF. CDR3 in DNA: TGTGCCAGCAGCTTAAGGTACCGGGAAGGTGAAAAACTGTTTTTT.

The CDR3 is CASSLQGAANTEAFF. As DNA, the CDR3 is TGTGCCAGCAGCTTACAGGGGGCAGCCAACACTGAAGCTTTCTTT. V is TRBV11-2 and J is TRBJ1-1, with 8 bases identical to TRBD1. The CDR3 runs 15 residues. CDR1 SGHAT and CDR2 FQNNGV come from the germline V gene. V shed 2 bases and J 2 bases; nucleotides not matched to a gene: 4.

The V and J genes are TRBV29-1 and TRBJ2-3; perhaps D is TRBD1 or TRBD2 (5 bases each). The germline gives CDR1 SQVTM, CDR2 ANQGSEA. The V and J ends lost 0 bases and 4 bases respectively, with 11 bases between them. The CDR3 is made up of 14 amino acids. For the CDR3, the DNA is TGCAGCGTTGAAGAGCTACTAGGGGCAGATACGCAGTATTTT. Encoded protein: CSVEELLGADTQYF.